The entry below describes one T cell receptor (beta chain). These data come from a study of blood T cell repertoires in COVID-19. Study as a whole: PBMCs, B-cell-depleted T cells, or T cells provided the cDNA or gDNA that made up the material.

In assigning cohorts, the study relied on participant-reported clinical history. Recovery meant two consecutive negative NP/OP PCR tests, professional clearance, or resolved symptoms. From germline, CDR1 is SGHRS and CDR2 YFSETQ. The CDR3 has 13 residues. The germline V and J ends were trimmed by 0 bases and 9 bases, with 11 bases remaining between them. As handled by the study authors: Estimation of nucleated cell counts relied on the amplification of reference gene primers. TCRdb's table, derived via immunoSEQ multiplex PCR, lists solely in-frame clones and lacks some. V, J and clone size were drawn from that table, and D and trimming were deduced from the DNA. The sample lists around 250,000 clones, around 87% occurring once.

This chain joins TRBV5-1 and TRBJ2-3, with a weak D call TRBD2 (6 bases). The TCR was taken from a woman aged 50 to 65 who had recovered from COVID-19. Specimen: PBMCs or T cells enriched from blood (not recorded which). The CDR3 protein is CASSLGQEGTQYF. The DNA of the CDR3 is TGCGCCAGCAGCTTGGGCCAGGAGGGCACGCAGTATTTT.